The subject of this entry is one T cell receptor (beta chain). No antigen is known for it. Data came from immunoSEQ multiplex PCR; TCRdb stores just in-frame clones and leaves some out. In the table there are about 36,000 clones, 80% of which are singletons. Stated time point: week 11, during vaccination. The content of each vaccine dose was 300 ug of mutant IDH1 20-mer peptide, and topical imiquimod accompanied it. This CDR3 has 13 residues. The V end was cut by 3 bases, the J end by 1 base, with 6 bases between. Germline CDR1 reads LNHDA; CDR2 reads SQIVND (reference sequence). These data originate in a study of a mutant IDH1 vaccine in newly diagnosed glioma. Turning to the study itself: Radiotherapy alone preceded vaccination by 4-6 weeks; alternatively, vaccination started with temozolomide cycles.

This TCR was recovered from a woman in her 30s with glioma. Some clones in this sample may be carry-over from other donors' samples. This chain connects TRBV19 to TRBJ1-1, with no clear D. Sequencing was performed on peripheral blood mononuclear cells (PBMCs), taken from a glioma patient whose treatment included an IDH1 peptide vaccine. The CDR3 coding sequence is TGTGCCAGTAGTATCATGTGGAACACTGAAGCTTTCTTT. This translates into CASSIMWNTEAFF.